What follows are 3 T cell receptor beta chains derived from one specimen sequenced in a study of T-cell reconstitution after alpha-beta-depleted transplantation in children (dated by TCRdb to 2015 to 2016). Libraries were built with PCR. TCRdb lists the instrument as Illumina HiSeq 2500. Molecular barcoding was employed in the preparation of TCR libraries, with unique molecular identifiers being used to normalize TCRbeta repertoire quantification. In-frame beta chains were kept once TCRdb had trimmed the public reads at Q25 with fastp and called clones with MiXCR. For every CDR3 protein sequence, its rows merge into one entry that carries the most common genes and DNA. The sample records approximately 350,000 distinct CDR3 sequences, about an eighth of which are singletons. The top ten constitute around 4.5% of the sample. The source was PBMCs, collected from the stem cell graft. The source of these receptors is a human donor who donated a stem cell graft to a child with Fanconi anemia.

This clonotype showed up just a few times. V and J are TRBV5-6 and TRBJ2-1; TRBD1 agrees at 7 bases. Trimming cost V 2 bases and J 7 bases; bases outside gene matches: 3. This CDR3 has 13 amino acids. Germline V lookup: CDR1 SGHDT, CDR2 YYEEEE. CDR3 nucleotide sequence: TGTGCCAGCAGCTTTAGACAGGGTAATGAGCAGTTCTTC. Amino acids: CASSFRQGNEQFF.

This clonotype was detected many times. CDR3: CASSLKVDNEQFF. Here the CDR3 DNA reads TGTGCCAGCAGCTTAAAGGTGGACAATGAGCAGTTCTTC. The gene calls are TRBV5-5 and TRBJ2-1, with unresolved D. V dropped 2 bases and J dropped 5 bases, with 8 bases sitting between them. CDR3 size: 13 residues. In germline, CDR1 is SGHKS, CDR2 YYEKEE (reference sequence).

The chain uses TRBV3-1 and TRBJ2-5, with TRBD2 matching 13 bases. J gave up 5 bases and V 4 bases, and 1 base lay outside the gene matches. Germline CDR1 reads LGHDT; CDR2 reads YNNKEL (reference sequence). The CDR3 consists of 14 residues. The CDR3 here is CASSRGLAGETQYF. The CDR3 nucleotides read TGTGCCAGCAGCCGGGGACTAGCGGGGGAGACCCAGTACTTC.